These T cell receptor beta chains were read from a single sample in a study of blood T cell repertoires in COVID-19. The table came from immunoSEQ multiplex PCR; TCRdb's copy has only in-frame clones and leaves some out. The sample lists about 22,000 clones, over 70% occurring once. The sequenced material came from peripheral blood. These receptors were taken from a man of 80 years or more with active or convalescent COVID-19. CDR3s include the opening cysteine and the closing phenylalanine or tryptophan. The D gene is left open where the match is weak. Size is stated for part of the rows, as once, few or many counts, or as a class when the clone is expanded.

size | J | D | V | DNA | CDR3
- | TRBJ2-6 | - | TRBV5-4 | TGTGCCAGCAGTCCCGCGGGCGTCCGAGCCAACGTCCTGACTTTC | CASSPAGVRANVLTF
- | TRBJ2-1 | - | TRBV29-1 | TGCAGCCGCGGGGCTCAGCAGTTCTTC | CSRGAQQFF
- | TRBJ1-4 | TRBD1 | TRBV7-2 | TGTGCCAGCAGAAACCTGGGACAGTTTTATGAAAAACTGTTTTTT | CASRNLGQFYEKLFF
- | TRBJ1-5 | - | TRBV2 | TGTGCCAGCAGTGAAGGTAGAATAGGGGCAAATCAGCCCCAGCATTTT | CASSEGRIGANQPQHF
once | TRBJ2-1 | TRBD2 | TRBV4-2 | TGTGCCAGCAGCCAAGTTGGGGCTAGCGGAAAATACAATGAGCAGTTCTTC | CASSQVGASGKYNEQFF
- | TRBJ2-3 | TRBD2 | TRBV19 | TGTGCCAGTAGTCGGACTAGCGGGGGCTTTAGCACAGATACGCAGTATTTT | CASSRTSGGFSTDTQYF
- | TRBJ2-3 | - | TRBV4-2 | TGTGCCAGCAGCGACTTAAACGGTGACACGCAGTATTTT | CASSDLNGDTQYF
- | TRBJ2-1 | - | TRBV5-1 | TGCGCCAGCAGCTTGCGGGGGATCGATGAGCAGTTCTTC | CASSLRGIDEQFF
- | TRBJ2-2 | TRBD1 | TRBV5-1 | TGCGCCAGCAGCGGGGGACAGGGGTCGTACACCGGGGAGCTGTTTTTT | CASSGGQGSYTGELFF
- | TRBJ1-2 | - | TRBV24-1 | TGTGCCACCAGTGATGCGCGCCCCGGGGACTATGGCTACACCTTC | CATSDARPGDYGYTF
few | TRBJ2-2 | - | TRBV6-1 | TGTGCCAGCAGTGAAGGAGACACCGGGGAGCTGTTTTTT | CASSEGDTGELFF
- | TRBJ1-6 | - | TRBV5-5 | TGTGCCAGCAGCTTGGATGCCAGTTATAATTCACCCCTCCACTTT | CASSLDASYNSPLHF
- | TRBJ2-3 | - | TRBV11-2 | TGTGCCAGCAGCTTTAGTTTGCAGGTTACAGATACGCAGTATTTT | CASSFSLQVTDTQYF
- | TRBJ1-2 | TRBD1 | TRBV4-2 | TGTGCCAGCAGCCAAGATTACGTGACAGGGGCCTATGGCTACACCTTC | CASSQDYVTGAYGYTF
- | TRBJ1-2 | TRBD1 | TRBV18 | TGTGCCAGCTTCCGGGACAGTTATAACTATGGCTACACCTTC | CASFRDSYNYGYTF
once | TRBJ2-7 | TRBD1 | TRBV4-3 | TGCGCCAGCAGCCAAGAGAAGGGAACAGGGGACTACGAGCAGTACTTC | CASSQEKGTGDYEQYF
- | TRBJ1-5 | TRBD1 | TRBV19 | TGTGCCAGTAATACCCGGGACAGGGGTAATCAGCCCCAGCATTTT | CASNTRDRGNQPQHF
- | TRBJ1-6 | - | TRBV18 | TGTGCCAGCTCACTGTATAAAGACAGCCTAAGCTATAATTCACCCCTCCACTTT | CASSLYKDSLSYNSPLHF
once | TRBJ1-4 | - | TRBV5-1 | TGCGCCAGCAGCTTGGTTGGGGCAACAACTAATGAAAAACTGTTTTTT | CASSLVGATTNEKLFF
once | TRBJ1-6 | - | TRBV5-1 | TGCGCCAGCAGTAGCTTGGAGCTGAATTCACCCCTCCACTTT | CASSSLELNSPLHF
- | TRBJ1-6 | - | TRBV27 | TGTGCCAGCAGTTTGGAGGTCCCCCGGACAGACTATAATTCACCCCTCCACTTT | CASSLEVPRTDYNSPLHF
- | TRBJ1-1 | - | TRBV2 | TGTGCCAGCAGTGAAGGCAGCACTGAAGCTTTCTTT | CASSEGSTEAFF
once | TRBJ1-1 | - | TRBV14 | TGTGCCAGCAGCCAAGAACAGGGCTTTGAAGCTTTCTTT | CASSQEQGFEAFF
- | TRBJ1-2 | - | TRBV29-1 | TGCAGCGTTGAACAGGGAGGCTATGGCTACACCTTC | CSVEQGGYGYTF
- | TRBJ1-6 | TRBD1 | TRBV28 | TGTGCCAGCACCCCGAGGGGGCTGATTAATTCACCCCTCCACTTT | CASTPRGLINSPLHF
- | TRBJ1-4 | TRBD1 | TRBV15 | TGTGCCACCAGCAGAGTACAGGGGTATAATGAAAAACTGTTTTTT | CATSRVQGYNEKLFF
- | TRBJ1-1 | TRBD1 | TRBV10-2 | TGCGCCAGCAAAGACAGGGGAAGTTACACTGAAGCTTTCTTT | CASKDRGSYTEAFF
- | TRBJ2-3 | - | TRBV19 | TGTGCCAGTAGTACCGGGGGTTTGGGAGATACGCAGTATTTT | CASSTGGLGDTQYF
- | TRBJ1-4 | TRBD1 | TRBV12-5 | TGTGCTAGTGGCAAGGGACAGGGGGGAGAAAAACTGTTTTTT | CASGKGQGGEKLFF
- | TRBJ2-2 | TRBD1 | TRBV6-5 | TGTGCCAGCTCGGATAGACAGGGGGGATACGGGGAGCTGTTTTTT | CASSDRQGGYGELFF
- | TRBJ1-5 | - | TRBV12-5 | TGTGCTAGTGCCCTAGGGGGGGCCCCCAATCAGCCCCAGCATTTT | CASALGGAPNQPQHF
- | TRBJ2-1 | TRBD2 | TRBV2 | TGTGCCAGCAGTGAAGCGGGGGGGACTAGCCTTCGCGATGAGCAGTTCTTC | CASSEAGGTSLRDEQFF
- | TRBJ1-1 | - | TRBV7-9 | TGTGCCAGCAGCTTAGAGTATAACGATGGTAGACAGATTGAAGCTTTCTTT | CASSLEYNDGRQIEAFF
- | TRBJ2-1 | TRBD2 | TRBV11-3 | TGTGCCAGCAGCCAGACTAGCGGGGGGGCCCTGCAGTTCTTC | CASSQTSGGALQFF
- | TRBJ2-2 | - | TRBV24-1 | TGTGCCACCGGGACACCTAACACCGGGGAGCTGTTTTTT | CATGTPNTGELFF
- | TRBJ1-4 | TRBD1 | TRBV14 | TGTGCCAGCAGCCACCGGGACAGGATAAATGAAAAACTGTTTTTT | CASSHRDRINEKLFF
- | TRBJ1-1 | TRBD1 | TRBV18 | TGTGCCAGCTCAGGGGACAGACTGAACACTGAAGCTTTCTTT | CASSGDRLNTEAFF
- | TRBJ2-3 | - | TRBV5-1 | TGCGCCAGCAGCTTGATCCCGGGGACTAGCACAGATACGCAGTATTTT | CASSLIPGTSTDTQYF
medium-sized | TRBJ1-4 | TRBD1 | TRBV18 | TGTGCCAGCTCGCTACGAGGAAGGGACAGTAATGAAAAACTGTTTTTT | CASSLRGRDSNEKLFF
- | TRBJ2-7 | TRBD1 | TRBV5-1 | TGCGCCAGCAGCTTACGGACAGGGGCCGCCTCCTACGAGCAGTACTTC | CASSLRTGAASYEQYF
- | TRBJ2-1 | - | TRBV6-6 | TGTGCCAGCAGTTATGGACACTCGCTGGGTGAGCAGTTCTTC | CASSYGHSLGEQFF
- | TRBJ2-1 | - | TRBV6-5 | TGTGCCAGCAGCGCTGGACTAAACAGAGAGGGTGAGCAGTTCTTC | CASSAGLNREGEQFF
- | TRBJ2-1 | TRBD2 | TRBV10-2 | TGCGCCAGCAGTGAGCTAGCGGGCGCTTTGAATGAGCAGTTCTTC | CASSELAGALNEQFF
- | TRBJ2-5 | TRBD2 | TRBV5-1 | TGCGCCAGCAGCTTGACGGCTAGCGGGGGGAGAGGCGAGACCCAGTACTTC | CASSLTASGGRGETQYF
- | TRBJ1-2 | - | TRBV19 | TGTGCCAGTAGACACAGGGTCGGTTATGGCTACACCTTC | CASRHRVGYGYTF
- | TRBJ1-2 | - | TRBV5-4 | TGTGCCAGCAGCCCCAACACAGGAATCTATGGCTACACCTTC | CASSPNTGIYGYTF
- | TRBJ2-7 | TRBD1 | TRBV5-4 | TGTGCCAGCAGCTTGGCTTCAGGGGGCGAGCAGTACTTC | CASSLASGGEQYF
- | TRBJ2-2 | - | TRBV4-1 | TGCGCCAGCAGCCCGACTAGAGTCTCCACCGGGGAGCTGTTTTTT | CASSPTRVSTGELFF
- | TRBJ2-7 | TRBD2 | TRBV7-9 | TGTGCCAGCAGCTTACGAGCGGGAGTGGGCACCTACGAGCAGTACTTC | CASSLRAGVGTYEQYF
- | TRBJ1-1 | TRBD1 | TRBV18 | TGTGCCAGCTCACAGACAGGGGATGAGAACACTGAAGCTTTCTTT | CASSQTGDENTEAFF
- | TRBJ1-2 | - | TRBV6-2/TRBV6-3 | TGTGCCAGCAGTTTCCGCTATGGCTACACCTTC | CASSFRYGYTF
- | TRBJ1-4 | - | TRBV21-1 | TGTGCCAGCAGCAAAGCGCGGGCCCCTCGTGAAAAACTGTTTTTT | CASSKARAPREKLFF
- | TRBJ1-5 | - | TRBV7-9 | TGTGCCAGCAGCTTAGCGGAGGCACCCAGTCAGCCCCAGCATTTT | CASSLAEAPSQPQHF
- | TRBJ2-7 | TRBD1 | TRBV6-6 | TGTGCCAGCAGTCCGGGACAGGGGATTAGCGAGCAGTACTTC | CASSPGQGISEQYF